This T cell receptor beta chain was profiled in a study of T cells in Graves' hyperthyroidism and ophthalmopathy. V dropped 6 bases and J dropped 5 bases, with 16 bases sitting between them. CDR1 MNHNS and CDR2 SASEGT come from the germline V gene. The CDR3 extends over 14 amino acids. Regions amplified from RNA transcripts were the TCR beta CDR3 regions. During a first-round RT-PCR of the TCR CDR3, the HTBI primer set was used. From the multiplex PCR reads, TCRdb called clonotypes with MiXCR, one entry per CDR3 protein. The table records 600,000 to 700,000 distinct CDR3 sequences, 45% of them present only once. Diagnosis rested on symptoms, serum thyroxine and TRAb, thyroid ultrasound, and orbital computed tomography.

The sequence was collected from an adult man with Graves' disease, either hyperthyroidism or ophthalmopathy (not recorded which). The chain carries TRBV6-1 and TRBJ1-1; possible D gene TRBD1, 6 bases. Source material: peripheral blood or thyroid tissue (not recorded which). CDR3 coding DNA: TGTGCCAGCAGGGCCCCTGCAGGGGTTACTGAAGCTTTCTTT. This translates into CASRAPAGVTEAFF.